The 16 T cell receptor beta chains given below trace back to one sample, sequenced in a study of blood T cell repertoires in COVID-19. Clones were read by immunoSEQ multiplex PCR, and TCRdb kept only the in-frame ones, dropping some. The sample includes around 250,000 clones, about 89% of them seen just once. The sample comprised PBMCs or T cells enriched from blood (not recorded which). The receptors shown here come from a woman aged 25-40 years who had recovered from COVID-19.

The J gene is TRBJ1-1, the V gene TRBV10-3; 8 bases fit TRBD1. With V trimmed by 4 bases and J by 3 bases, 7 bases remained unmatched. CDR1 and CDR2 from the germline V gene are ENHRY and SYGVKD. The CDR3 extends over 15 amino acids. This CDR3 is CAISGTGSADTEAFF. Written as DNA, the CDR3 is TGTGCCATCAGTGGGACAGGGAGCGCGGACACTGAAGCTTTCTTT.

The rearrangement links TRBV5-4 to TRBJ2-1, with a weak D call TRBD2 (5 bases). CDR1 and CDR2 (germline): SGHNT, YYREEE (reference sequence). The CDR3 is made up of 15 amino acids. V lost 2 bases, J lost 0 bases, and 9 bases lay in between. CDR3 nucleotide sequence: TGTGCCAGCAGCTTTGGACGGGACTCCTACAATGAGCAGTTCTTC. Its translation: CASSFGRDSYNEQFF.

V is TRBV5-5 and J is TRBJ2-2; 8 bases fit TRBD1. V lost 0 bases, J lost 6 bases, and 4 bases stayed unmatched. This CDR3 has 15 residues. Germline lookup yields CDR1 SGHKS and CDR2 YYEKEE (reference sequence). DNA for the CDR3: TGTGCCAGCAGCTTGGGGGGCAGGGGGCCCGGGGAGCTGTTTTTT. It translates to CASSLGGRGPGELFF. Filled out from reference TRBV5-5 and TRBJ2-2, the complete variable domain reads DAGVTQSPTHLIKTRGQQVTLRCSPISGHKSVSWYQQVLGQGPQFIFQYYEKEERGRGNFPDRFSARQFPNYSSELNVNALLLGDSALYLCASSLGGRGPGELFFGEGSRLTVL.

The CDR3 DNA sequence: TGCGCCAGCAGCTTGAATAGCGGGACCTTCTACGAGCAGTACTTC. Amino acids: CASSLNSGTFYEQYF. The chain combines TRBV5-1 with TRBJ2-7; 8 bases line up with TRBD2. Germline-derived CDR1 and CDR2 are SGHRS and YFSETQ. V shed 1 base and J 3 bases; nucleotides not matched to a gene: 6. There are 15 residues in the CDR3.

The V gene is TRBV20-1, the J gene TRBJ2-5, with a possible D match to TRBD2 (5 bases). Germline CDR1 is DFQATT and CDR2 is SNEGSKA (reference sequence). The CDR3 runs 11 residues. The V end was cut by 6 bases, the J end by 7 bases, with 12 bases between. Here the CDR3 DNA reads TGCAGTGCCGGAGGAGGTGCGACCCAGTACTTC. It encodes CSAGGGATQYF.

This sequence joins TRBV10-3 and TRBJ1-2; D possibly corresponds to TRBD1 (6 bases). The CDR3 consists of 11 residues. V dropped 10 bases and J dropped 2 bases, with 8 bases sitting between them. Germline CDR1 is ENHRY and CDR2 is SYGVKD. The CDR3 region is CATTGNYGYTF. The CDR3 DNA is TGTGCCACCACAGGGAACTATGGCTACACCTTC.

CDR3 DNA sequence: TGTGCCAGCAGCTTACTCCAGGGTATTCATCAGCCCCAGCATTTT. This gives the protein CASSLLQGIHQPQHF. The chain has TRBV6-5 and TRBJ1-5; a possible D gene is TRBD1 (5 bases). The CDR3 runs 15 residues. CDR1 and CDR2 from the germline V gene are MNHEY and SVGAGI. Trimming removed 6 bases from V and 5 bases from J, with 17 bases in between.

V is TRBV24-1 and J is TRBJ1-3, with D maybe TRBD1 (6 bases). CDR1 and CDR2 from the germline V gene are KGHDR and SFDVKD. The length of the CDR3 is 16 residues. V was pared by 9 bases and J by 0 bases, with 17 bases between. The CDR3 nucleotides read TGTGCCACCTCCAGGGGACCGGGGACCTCTGGAAACACCATATATTTT. This gives the protein CATSRGPGTSGNTIYF.

In DNA, the CDR3 is TGTGCCAGCAGTTTACCTCTTAGACAAGTGCCCGGGGAGCTGTTTTTT. Its translation is CASSLPLRQVPGELFF. This chain joins TRBV27 and TRBJ2-2; D remains ambiguous. The CDR3 loop spans 16 amino acids. V shed 2 bases and J shed 6 bases, with 16 bases lying between them. Germline values: CDR1 MNHEY, CDR2 SMNVEV (reference sequence).

The chain couples TRBV3-1 (or the pseudogene TRBV3-2) to TRBJ1-1, with a tentative D call TRBD1 (5 bases). CDR3 length equals 15 residues. CDR1 LGHDT and CDR2 YNNKEL come from the germline V gene (reference sequence). V gave up 4 bases and J gave up 4 bases, with 16 bases separating them. DNA for the CDR3: TGTGCCAGCAGCCTTATGCCAGGGAGGGGCACTGAAGCTTTCTTT. As protein: CASSLMPGRGTEAFF.

The CDR3: CASSLDGGRMTDTQYF. The CDR3 DNA sequence: TGTGCCAGCAGCTTAGACGGTGGGAGGATGACAGATACGCAGTATTTT. The chain employs TRBV7-3 and TRBJ2-3; tentative D call: TRBD2 (6 bases). Germline V gene data show CDR1 as SGHTA and CDR2 as FQGTGA. The CDR3 has 16 amino acids. Trimming took off 2 bases at V and 3 bases at J, with 15 bases between the two ends.

The rearrangement uses TRBV30 and TRBJ1-2; 7 bases align to TRBD1. Germline lookup yields CDR1 GTSNPN and CDR2 SVGIG (reference sequence). With V trimmed by 1 base and J by 4 bases, 18 bases remained unmatched. The length of the CDR3 is 18 residues. The chain's CDR3 is CAWSGAPPTGSFFYGYTF. The CDR3 DNA sequence: TGTGCCTGGAGTGGAGCACCTCCGACAGGGAGTTTTTTCTATGGCTACACCTTC.

V is TRBV10-1 and J is TRBJ2-1, with 8 positions matching TRBD2. This CDR3 region has 15 residues. Germline V lookup: CDR1 WNHNN, CDR2 SYGVQD (reference sequence). J was trimmed by 4 bases and V by 10 bases; bases with no gene match: 12. The CDR3: CANPSGGGGYNEQFF. Here the CDR3 DNA reads TGCGCCAACCCGAGCGGGGGTGGAGGGTACAATGAGCAGTTCTTC.

This rearrangement joins TRBV30 to TRBJ2-2, with D possibly being TRBD2 (5 bases). Germline V CDR1 and CDR2: GTSNPN, SVGIG (reference sequence). Between the trimmed V and J ends, which lost 5 bases and 2 bases, there was a span of 15 bases. The CDR3 extends over 15 amino acids. This CDR3 is CAWDAGRGNTGELFF. The CDR3 DNA reads TGTGCCTGGGATGCCGGCCGGGGAAACACCGGGGAGCTGTTTTTT.

The CDR3: CASSRAGTVYGYTF. CDR3 sequence (DNA): TGTGCCAGCAGTCGAGCCGGGACAGTCTATGGCTACACCTTC. The chain couples TRBV28 to TRBJ1-2; 7 nucleotides agree with TRBD1. The trim removed 5 bases at V and 4 bases at J, leaving 7 bases unmatched. The CDR3 is 14 amino acids. Per germline, CDR1 MDHEN and CDR2 SYDVKM.

V gene TRBV20-1 combines with J gene TRBJ1-1; no clear D. The CDR3 has 11 amino acids. Between the trimmed V and J ends, which lost 3 bases and 14 bases, there was a span of 16 bases. Germline lookup yields CDR1 DFQATT and CDR2 SNEGSKA (reference sequence). The CDR3 DNA is TGCAGTGCTAGTACGGGAACACCCCGATTCTTT. Residues: CSASTGTPRFF.